What follows are 4 T cell receptor beta chains derived from one specimen sequenced in a study of blood T cell repertoires in COVID-19. The data were produced by immunoSEQ multiplex PCR, yet TCRdb's version contains in-frame clones alone and is incomplete. In the table there are over 70,000 clones, around 83% of which are singletons. Sequenced: peripheral blood. These receptors were taken from a man older than 75 with acute or convalescent COVID-19.

This clone was observed a single time. The chain employs TRBV5-1 and TRBJ2-2, with 11 bases that match TRBD2. This CDR3 has 16 residues. The V segment lost 4 bases and the J segment 1 base; nucleotides outside the gene matches: 3. The germline CDR1 and CDR2 sequences are SGHRS and YFSETQ. The DNA of the CDR3 is TGCGCCAGCAGCGTCCTAGCGGGAGGGAACACCGGGGAGCTGTTTTTT. As protein: CASSVLAGGNTGELFF.

The J gene is TRBJ2-1, the V gene TRBV7-9; weak D call: TRBD2 (5 bases). There are 18 residues in the CDR3. Germline V gene sequence: CDR1 SEHNR, CDR2 FQNEAQ (reference sequence). Trimming removed 4 bases from V and 4 bases from J, with 23 bases in between. DNA for the CDR3: TGTGCCAGCAGCTCCCCGGCGACCGTGACTAATACGTACAATGAGCAGTTCTTC. It translates to CASSSPATVTNTYNEQFF. The variable domain in full, with the rest retrieved from reference TRBV7-9 and TRBJ2-1, is DTGVSQNPRHKITKRGQNVTFRCDPISEHNRLYWYRQTLGQGPEFLTYFQNEAQLEKSRLLSDRFSAERPKGSFSTLEIQRTEQGDSAMYLCASSSPATVTNTYNEQFFGPGTRLTVL.

The rearrangement joins TRBV5-1 to TRBJ2-1; 7 nucleotides line up with TRBD1. The CDR3 runs 16 residues. J was trimmed by 3 bases and V by 0 bases; bases with no gene match: 6. Germline V gives CDR1 SGHRS, CDR2 YFSETQ. Written as DNA, the CDR3 is TGCGCCAGCAGCTTGGAGGTGGGGACAGACTACAATGAGCAGTTCTTC. Amino acid sequence: CASSLEVGTDYNEQFF.

V is TRBV7-7 and J is TRBJ2-1; 11 bases match TRBD2. The CDR3 loop spans 15 amino acids. Germline V gives CDR1 SSHAT, CDR2 FNYEAQ (reference sequence). Trimming removed 1 base from V and 10 bases from J; junction bases left unmatched: 6. CDR3: CASSLGLAGGQEQFF. CDR3 nucleotide sequence: TGTGCCAGCAGCTTAGGGCTAGCGGGAGGTCAAGAGCAGTTCTTC.